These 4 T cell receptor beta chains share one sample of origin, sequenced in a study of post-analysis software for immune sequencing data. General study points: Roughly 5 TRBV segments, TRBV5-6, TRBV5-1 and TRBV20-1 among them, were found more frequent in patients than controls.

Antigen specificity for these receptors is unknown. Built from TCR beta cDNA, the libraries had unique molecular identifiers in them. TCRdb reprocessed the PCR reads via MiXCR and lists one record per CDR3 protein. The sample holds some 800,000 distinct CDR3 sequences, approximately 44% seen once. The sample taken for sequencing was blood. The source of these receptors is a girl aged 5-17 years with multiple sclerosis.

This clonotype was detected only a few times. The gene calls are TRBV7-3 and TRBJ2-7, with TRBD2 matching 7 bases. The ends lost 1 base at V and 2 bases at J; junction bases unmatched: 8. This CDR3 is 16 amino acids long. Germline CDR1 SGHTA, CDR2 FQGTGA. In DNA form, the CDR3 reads TGTGCCAGCAGCTTAAAGTTGGTAGCGGGTCCCTACGAGCAGTACTTC. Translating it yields CASSLKLVAGPYEQYF. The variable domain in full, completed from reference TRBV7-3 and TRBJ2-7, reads GAGVSQTPSNKVTEKGKYVELRCDPISGHTALYWYRQSLGQGPEFLIYFQGTGAADDSGLPNDRFFAVRPEGSVSTLKIQRTERGDSAVYLCASSLKLVAGPYEQYFGPGTRLTVT.

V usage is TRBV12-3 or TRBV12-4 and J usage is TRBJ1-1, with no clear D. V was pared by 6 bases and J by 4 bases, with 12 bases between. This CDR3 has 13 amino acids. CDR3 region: CASRVKGGTEAFF. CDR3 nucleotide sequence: TGTGCCAGCAGGGTGAAGGGCGGCACTGAAGCTTTCTTT.

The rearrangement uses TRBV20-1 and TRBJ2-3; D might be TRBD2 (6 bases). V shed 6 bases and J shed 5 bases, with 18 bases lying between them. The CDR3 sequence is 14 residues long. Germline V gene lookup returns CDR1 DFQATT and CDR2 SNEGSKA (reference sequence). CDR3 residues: CSARPREFRDTQYF. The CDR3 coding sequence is TGCAGTGCCCGGCCCCGGGAGTTTAGAGATACGCAGTATTTT.

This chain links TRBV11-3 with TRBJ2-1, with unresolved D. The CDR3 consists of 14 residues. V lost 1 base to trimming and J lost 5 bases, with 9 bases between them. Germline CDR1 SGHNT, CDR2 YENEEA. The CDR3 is CASSLGRADNEQFF. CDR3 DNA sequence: TGTGCCAGCAGCTTAGGTCGGGCAGACAATGAGCAGTTCTTC.